This T cell receptor beta chain is from a study of blood T cell repertoires in COVID-19. Authors' analysis steps: Researchers report that nucleated cell counts were estimated from reference gene primer amplification. Repertoires were generated with immunoSEQ multiplex PCR, while TCRdb's copy carries only in-frame clones and drops some. Clonal size and the V and J genes are those of that table, whereas D and trimming came from the DNA. Seen here are about 250,000 clones, around 89% observed once, and the top ten hold roughly 2.3%. Germline values: CDR1 SQVTM, CDR2 ANQGSEA. The V and J ends lost 5 bases and 3 bases respectively, with 16 bases between them. The CDR3 is made up of 14 amino acids. Residents of under 25 US areas, aged roughly 18 to 89 years, made up the participants. Cohort 3 recovered donors had two negative PCRs, clearance, or symptom resolution.

The chain recombines TRBV29-1 with TRBJ1-2, with unresolved D. Sequencing input: PBMCs or T cells enriched from blood (not recorded which). This receptor was obtained from a woman younger than 35 who had recovered from COVID-19. CDR3 bases: TGCAGCGTTCCTCGCCCTGACACCTACTATGGCTACACCTTC. It specifies CSVPRPDTYYGYTF.